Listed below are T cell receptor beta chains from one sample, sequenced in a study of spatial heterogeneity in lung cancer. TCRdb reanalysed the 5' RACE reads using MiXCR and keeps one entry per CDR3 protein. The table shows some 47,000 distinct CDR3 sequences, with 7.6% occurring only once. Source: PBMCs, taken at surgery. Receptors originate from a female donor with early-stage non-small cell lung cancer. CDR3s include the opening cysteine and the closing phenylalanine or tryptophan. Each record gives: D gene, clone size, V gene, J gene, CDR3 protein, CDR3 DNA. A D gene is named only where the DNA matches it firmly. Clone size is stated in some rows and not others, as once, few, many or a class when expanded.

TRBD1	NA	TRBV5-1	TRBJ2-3	CASRGQAVTTDTQYF	TGCGCCAGCAGAGGACAGGCAGTAACCACAGATACGCAGTATTTT
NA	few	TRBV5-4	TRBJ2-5	CASSSGSRTTAETQYF	TGTGCCAGCAGCTCTGGCTCGCGGACCACCGCAGAGACCCAGTACTTC
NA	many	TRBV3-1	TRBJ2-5	CASTPRGRMETQYF	TGTGCCAGCACCCCTAGAGGTAGAATGGAGACCCAGTACTTC
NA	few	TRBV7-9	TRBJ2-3	CASSEDPLATQYF	TGTGCCAGCAGCGAAGACCCGCTAGCTACGCAGTATTTT
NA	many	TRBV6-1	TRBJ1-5	CAIRQPNQPQHF	TGTGCCATCCGACAGCCCAATCAGCCCCAGCATTTT
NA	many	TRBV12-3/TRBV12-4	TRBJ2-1	CASSLNSYNEQFF	TGTGCCAGCAGTTTGAACAGCTACAATGAGCAGTTCTTC
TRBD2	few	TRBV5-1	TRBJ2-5	CASSTGTSATQETQYF	TGCGCCAGCAGCACCGGGACTAGCGCAACCCAAGAGACCCAGTACTTC
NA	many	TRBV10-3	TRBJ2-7	CAISDRTVPAKQYF	TGTGCCATCAGTGACAGGACAGTCCCCGCCAAGCAGTACTTC
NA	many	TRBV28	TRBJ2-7	CASSLPGGSHYEQYF	TGTGCCAGCAGTTTGCCCGGGGGATCGCACTACGAGCAGTACTTC
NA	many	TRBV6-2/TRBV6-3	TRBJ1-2	CASSADSYGYTF	TGTGCCAGCAGTGCGGACAGCTATGGCTACACCTTC
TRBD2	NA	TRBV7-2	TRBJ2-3	CASSLTSGTDTQYF	TGTGCCAGCAGCTTAACTAGCGGCACAGATACGCAGTATTTT
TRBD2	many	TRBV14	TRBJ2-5	CASSSGTSRETQYF	TGTGCCAGCAGCTCTGGGACTAGTAGAGAGACCCAGTACTTC
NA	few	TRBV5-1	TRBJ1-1	CASSLVQTNTEAFF	TGCGCCAGCAGCTTGGTACAGACCAACACTGAAGCTTTCTTT
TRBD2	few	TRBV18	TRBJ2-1	CASSPLWRGANNEQFF	TGTGCCAGCTCACCACTATGGCGGGGGGCTAACAATGAGCAGTTCTTC